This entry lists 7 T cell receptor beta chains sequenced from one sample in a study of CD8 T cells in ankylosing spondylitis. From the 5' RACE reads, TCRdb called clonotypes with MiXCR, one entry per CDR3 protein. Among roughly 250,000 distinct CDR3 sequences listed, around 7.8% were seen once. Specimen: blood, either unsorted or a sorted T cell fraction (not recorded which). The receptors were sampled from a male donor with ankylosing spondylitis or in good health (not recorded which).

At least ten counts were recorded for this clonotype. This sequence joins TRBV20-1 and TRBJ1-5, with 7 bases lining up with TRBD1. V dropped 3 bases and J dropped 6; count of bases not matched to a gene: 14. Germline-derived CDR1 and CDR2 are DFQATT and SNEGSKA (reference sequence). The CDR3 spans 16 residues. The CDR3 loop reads CSARGLVGGGVQPQHF. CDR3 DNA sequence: TGCAGTGCTAGGGGGTTAGTTGGAGGGGGCGTTCAGCCCCAGCATTTT.

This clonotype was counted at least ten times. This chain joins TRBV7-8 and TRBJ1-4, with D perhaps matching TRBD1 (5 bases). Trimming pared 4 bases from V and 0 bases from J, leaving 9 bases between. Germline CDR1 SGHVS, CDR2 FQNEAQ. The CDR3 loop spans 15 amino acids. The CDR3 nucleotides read TGTGCCAGCAGCTGGGGGGAGGCAACTAATGAAAAACTGTTTTTT. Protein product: CASSWGEATNEKLFF.

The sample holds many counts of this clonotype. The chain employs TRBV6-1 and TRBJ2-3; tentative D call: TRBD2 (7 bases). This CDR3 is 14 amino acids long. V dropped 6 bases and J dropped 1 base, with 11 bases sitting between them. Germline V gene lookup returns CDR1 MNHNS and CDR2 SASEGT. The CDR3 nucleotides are TGTGCCAGCAGCACGGGGGGCGGCACAGATACGCAGTATTTT. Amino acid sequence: CASSTGGGTDTQYF.

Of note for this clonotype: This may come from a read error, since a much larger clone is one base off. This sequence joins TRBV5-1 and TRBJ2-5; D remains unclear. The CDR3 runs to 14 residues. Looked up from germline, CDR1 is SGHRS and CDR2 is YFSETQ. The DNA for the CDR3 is TGCGCCAGCAGCTCCTCTGGGATCCAAGAGGCCCAGTACTTC. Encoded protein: CASSSSGIQEAQYF.

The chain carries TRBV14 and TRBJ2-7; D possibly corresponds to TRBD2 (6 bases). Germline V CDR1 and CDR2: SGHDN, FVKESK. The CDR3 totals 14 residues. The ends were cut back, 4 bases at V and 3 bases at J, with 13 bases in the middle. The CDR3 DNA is TGTGCCAGCAGCCCCGGGACTCATCTCTACGAGCAGTACTTC. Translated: CASSPGTHLYEQYF.

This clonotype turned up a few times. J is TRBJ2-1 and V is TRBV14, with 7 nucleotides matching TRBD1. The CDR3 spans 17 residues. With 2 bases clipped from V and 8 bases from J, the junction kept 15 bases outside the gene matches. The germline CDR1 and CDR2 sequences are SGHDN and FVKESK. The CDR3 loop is CASSQPSGGSFGYEQFF. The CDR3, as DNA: TGTGCCAGCAGCCAACCCTCAGGGGGTTCCTTCGGTTATGAGCAGTTCTTC.

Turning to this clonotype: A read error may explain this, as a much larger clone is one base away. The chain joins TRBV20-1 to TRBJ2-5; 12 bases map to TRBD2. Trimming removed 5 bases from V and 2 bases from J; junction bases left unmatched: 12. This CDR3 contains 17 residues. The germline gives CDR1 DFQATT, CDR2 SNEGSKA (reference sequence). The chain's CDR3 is CSALTSGGSYSQETQYF. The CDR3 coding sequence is TGCAGTGCTCTTACTAGCGGGGGGTCGTATAGTCAAGAGACCCAGTACTTC.